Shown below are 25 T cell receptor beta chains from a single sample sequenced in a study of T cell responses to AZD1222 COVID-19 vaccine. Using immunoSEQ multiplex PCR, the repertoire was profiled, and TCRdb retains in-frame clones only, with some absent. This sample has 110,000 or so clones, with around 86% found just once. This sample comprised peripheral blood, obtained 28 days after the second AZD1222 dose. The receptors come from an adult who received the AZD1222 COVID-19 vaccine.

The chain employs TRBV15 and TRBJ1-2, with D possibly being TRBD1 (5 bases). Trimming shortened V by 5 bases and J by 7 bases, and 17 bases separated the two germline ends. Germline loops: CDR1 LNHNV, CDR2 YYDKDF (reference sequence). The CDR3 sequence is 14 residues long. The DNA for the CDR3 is TGTGCCACCAGCGGCTGGCGGCAGGGTGGTGGCTACACCTTC. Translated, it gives CATSGWRQGGGYTF.

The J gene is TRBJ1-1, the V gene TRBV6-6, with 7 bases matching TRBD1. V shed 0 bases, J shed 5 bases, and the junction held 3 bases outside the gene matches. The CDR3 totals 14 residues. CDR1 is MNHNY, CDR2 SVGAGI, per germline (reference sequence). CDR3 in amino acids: CASSYSSQGTEAFF. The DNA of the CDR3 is TGTGCCAGCAGTTACTCGTCACAGGGGACTGAAGCTTTCTTT.

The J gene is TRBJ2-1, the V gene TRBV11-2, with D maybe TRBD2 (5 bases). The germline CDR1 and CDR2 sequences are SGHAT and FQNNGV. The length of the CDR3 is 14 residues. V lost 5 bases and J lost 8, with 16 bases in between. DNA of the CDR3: TGTGCCAGCAGCCTCCTTGATAGCGAGTATGAGCAGTTCTTC. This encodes CASSLLDSEYEQFF.

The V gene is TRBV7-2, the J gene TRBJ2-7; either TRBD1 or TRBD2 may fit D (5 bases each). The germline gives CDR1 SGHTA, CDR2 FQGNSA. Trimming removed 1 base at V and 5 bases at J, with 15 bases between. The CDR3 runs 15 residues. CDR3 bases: TGTGCCAGCAGCTTAGGTGGGACCTTGGTCGACGAGCAGTACTTC. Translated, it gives CASSLGGTLVDEQYF.

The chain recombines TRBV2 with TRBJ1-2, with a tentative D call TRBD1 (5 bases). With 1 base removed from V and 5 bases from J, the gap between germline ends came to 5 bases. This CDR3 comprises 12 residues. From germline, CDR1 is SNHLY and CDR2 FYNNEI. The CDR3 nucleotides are TGTGCCAGCAGTGAAGAGGGGTATGGCTACACCTTC. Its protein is CASSEEGYGYTF.

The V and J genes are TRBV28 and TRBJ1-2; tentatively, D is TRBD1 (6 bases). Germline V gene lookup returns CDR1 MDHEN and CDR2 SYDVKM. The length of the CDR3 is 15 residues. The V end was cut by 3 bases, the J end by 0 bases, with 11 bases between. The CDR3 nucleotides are TGTGCCAGCAGTTTGGGGACACCCACTAACTATGGCTACACCTTC. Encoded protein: CASSLGTPTNYGYTF.

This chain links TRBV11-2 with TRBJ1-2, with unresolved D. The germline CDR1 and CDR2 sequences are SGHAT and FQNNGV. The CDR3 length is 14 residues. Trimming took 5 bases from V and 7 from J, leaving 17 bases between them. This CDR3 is CASSRPEDGIGYTF. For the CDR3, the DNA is TGTGCCAGCAGCCGACCAGAAGACGGGATTGGCTACACCTTC.

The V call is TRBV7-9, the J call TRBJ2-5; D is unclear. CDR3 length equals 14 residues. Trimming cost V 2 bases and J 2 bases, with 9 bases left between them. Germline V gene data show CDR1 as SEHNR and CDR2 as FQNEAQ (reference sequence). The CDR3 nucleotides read TGTGCCAGCAGCTTACAGGATGGGCAAGAGACCCAGTACTTC. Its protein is CASSLQDGQETQYF.

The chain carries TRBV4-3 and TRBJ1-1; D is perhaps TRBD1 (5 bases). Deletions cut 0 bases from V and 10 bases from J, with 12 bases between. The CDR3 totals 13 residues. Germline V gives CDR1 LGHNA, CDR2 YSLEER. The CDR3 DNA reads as TGCGCCAGCAGCCAAGACAGGGAAACGGGAGCTTTCTTT. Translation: CASSQDRETGAFF.

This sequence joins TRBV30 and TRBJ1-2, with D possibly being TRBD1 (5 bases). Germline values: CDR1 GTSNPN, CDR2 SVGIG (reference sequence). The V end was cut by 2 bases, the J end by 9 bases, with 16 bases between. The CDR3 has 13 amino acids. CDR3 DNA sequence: TGTGCCTGGAGTACCGGGGGGAGGTACAGCTACACCTTC. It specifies CAWSTGGRYSYTF.

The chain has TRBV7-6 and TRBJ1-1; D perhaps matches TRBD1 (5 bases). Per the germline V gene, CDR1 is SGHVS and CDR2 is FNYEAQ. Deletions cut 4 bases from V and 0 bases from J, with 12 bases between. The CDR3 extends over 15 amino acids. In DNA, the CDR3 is TGTGCCAGCAGCTCGTCTCAGGGCCTGAACACTGAAGCTTTCTTT. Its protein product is CASSSSQGLNTEAFF.

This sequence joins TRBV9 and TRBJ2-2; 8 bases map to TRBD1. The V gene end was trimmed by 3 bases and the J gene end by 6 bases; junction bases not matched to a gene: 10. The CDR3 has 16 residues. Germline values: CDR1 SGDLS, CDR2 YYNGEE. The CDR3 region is CASSAKRTGMAGELFF. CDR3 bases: TGTGCCAGCAGCGCTAAGAGGACAGGGATGGCCGGGGAGCTGTTTTTT.

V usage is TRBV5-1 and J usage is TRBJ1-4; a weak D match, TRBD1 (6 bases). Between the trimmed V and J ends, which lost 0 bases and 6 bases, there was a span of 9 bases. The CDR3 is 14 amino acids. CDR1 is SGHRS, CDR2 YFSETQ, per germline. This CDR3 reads CASSLDRVDEKLFF. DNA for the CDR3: TGCGCCAGCAGCTTGGACAGGGTCGATGAAAAACTGTTTTTT.

This CDR3 reads CASSIKITLKYGYTF. Here the CDR3 DNA reads TGTGCCAGTAGTATTAAAATAACCCTTAAGTATGGCTACACCTTC. The rearrangement links TRBV19 to TRBJ1-2; D is uncertain. In germline, CDR1 is LNHDA, CDR2 SQIVND (reference sequence). The CDR3 runs to 15 residues. V dropped 3 bases and J dropped 5 bases, with 16 bases sitting between them.

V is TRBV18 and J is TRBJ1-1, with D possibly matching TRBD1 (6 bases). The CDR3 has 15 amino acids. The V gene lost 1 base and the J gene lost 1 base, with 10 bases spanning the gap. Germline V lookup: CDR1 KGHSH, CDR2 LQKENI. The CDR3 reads CASSPHRDPNTEAFF. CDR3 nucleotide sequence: TGTGCCAGCTCACCACACAGGGACCCGAACACTGAAGCTTTCTTT.

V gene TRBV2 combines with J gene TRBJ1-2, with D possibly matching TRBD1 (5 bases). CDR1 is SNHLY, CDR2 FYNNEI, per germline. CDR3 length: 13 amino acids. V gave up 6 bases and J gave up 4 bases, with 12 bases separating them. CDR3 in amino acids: CASRRDSPYGYTF. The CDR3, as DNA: TGTGCCAGCAGGAGAGACAGCCCCTATGGCTACACCTTC.

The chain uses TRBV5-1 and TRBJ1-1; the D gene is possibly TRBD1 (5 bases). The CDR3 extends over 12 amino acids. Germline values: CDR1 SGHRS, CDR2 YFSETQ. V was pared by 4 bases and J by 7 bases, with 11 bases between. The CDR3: CASSLGGVEAFF. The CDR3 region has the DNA TGCGCCAGCAGCCTCGGGGGTGTTGAAGCTTTCTTT.

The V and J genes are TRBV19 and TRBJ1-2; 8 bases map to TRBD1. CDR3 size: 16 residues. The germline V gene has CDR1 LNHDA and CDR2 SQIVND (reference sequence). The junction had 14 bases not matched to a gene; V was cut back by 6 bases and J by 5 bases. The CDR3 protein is CASSPTGQGAGYGYTF. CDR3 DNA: TGTGCCAGTAGCCCGACTGGACAGGGTGCCGGATATGGCTACACCTTC.

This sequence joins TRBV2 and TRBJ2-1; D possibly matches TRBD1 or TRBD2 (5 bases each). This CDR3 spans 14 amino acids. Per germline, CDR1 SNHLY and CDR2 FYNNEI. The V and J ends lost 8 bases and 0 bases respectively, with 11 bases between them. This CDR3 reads CASPEGTSYNEQFF. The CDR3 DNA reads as TGTGCCAGCCCTGAGGGGACCTCCTACAATGAGCAGTTCTTC.

For the CDR3, the DNA is TGTGCCAGCAGCTTCTCCCCTTACCTAGCGGGGGCGAGCACAGATACGCAGTATTTT. Its protein is CASSFSPYLAGASTDTQYF. The chain employs TRBV7-9 and TRBJ2-3; 10 positions match TRBD2. Trimming took 3 bases from V and 0 from J; bases not matched to a gene: 12. The CDR3 contains 19 residues. From germline, CDR1 is SEHNR and CDR2 FQNEAQ (reference sequence).

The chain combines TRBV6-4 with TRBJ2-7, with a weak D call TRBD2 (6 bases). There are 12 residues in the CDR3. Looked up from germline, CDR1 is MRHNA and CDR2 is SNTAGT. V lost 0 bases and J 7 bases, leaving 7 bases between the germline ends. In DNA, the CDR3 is TGTGCCAGCAGTGACTCGGGGGGTGAGCAGTACTTC. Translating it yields CASSDSGGEQYF.

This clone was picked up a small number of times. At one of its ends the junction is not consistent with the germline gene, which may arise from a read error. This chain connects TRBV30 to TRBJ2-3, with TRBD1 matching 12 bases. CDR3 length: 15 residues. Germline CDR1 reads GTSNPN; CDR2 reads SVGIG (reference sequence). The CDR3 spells CAWSSGTGGTNTQYF. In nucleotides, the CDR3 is TGTGCCTGGAGCTCCGGGACAGGGGGCACAAATACGCAGTATTTT.

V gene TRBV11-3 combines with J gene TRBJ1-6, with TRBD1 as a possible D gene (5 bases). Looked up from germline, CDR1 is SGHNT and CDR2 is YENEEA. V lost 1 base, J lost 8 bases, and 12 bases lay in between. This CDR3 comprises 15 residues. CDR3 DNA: TGTGCCAGCAGCTTAGGCTCGGGGGAAGATTCACCCCTCCACTTT. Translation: CASSLGSGEDSPLHF.

The chain's CDR3 is CASSEEGGAPDTQYF. CDR3 DNA sequence: TGTGCCAGCAGTGAGGAAGGGGGCGCCCCAGATACGCAGTATTTT. This chain connects TRBV6-1 to TRBJ2-3; TRBD1 agrees at 7 bases. CDR1 MNHNS and CDR2 SASEGT come from the germline V gene. This CDR3 contains 15 residues. V dropped 3 bases and J dropped 4; count of bases not matched to a gene: 7.

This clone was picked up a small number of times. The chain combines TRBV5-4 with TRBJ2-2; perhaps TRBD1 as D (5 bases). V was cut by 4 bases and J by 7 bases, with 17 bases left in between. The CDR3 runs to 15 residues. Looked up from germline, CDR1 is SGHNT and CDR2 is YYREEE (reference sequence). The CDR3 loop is CASSHNSGWGGELFF. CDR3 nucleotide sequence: TGTGCCAGCAGCCACAATTCAGGGTGGGGCGGGGAGCTGTTTTTT.